The 13 T cell receptor beta chains below come from one sample, sequenced in a study of cytomegalovirus exposure and HLA in healthy donors. 60 Vbeta and 13 Jbeta primers were used in PCR. The assay was immunoSEQ multiplex PCR, and TCRdb's table has in-frame clones only and misses some. Of 120,000 or so clones in the sample, around 70% are singletons; the top ten hold more than 3.5%. Material: PBMCs. All receptors derive from a man aged 40-49 years in good health and CMV-seropositive.

This chain joins TRBV27 and TRBJ2-1, with 8 bases matching TRBD2. Germline-derived CDR1 and CDR2 are MNHEY and SMNVEV (reference sequence). Trimming cost V 10 bases and J 8 bases; bases outside gene matches: 10. CDR3 size: 13 residues. In nucleotides, the CDR3 is TGTGCCACCTCCGGGACTAGTGATTATGAGCAGTTCTTC. Amino acid sequence: CATSGTSDYEQFF.

This clone was seen more than once but under ten times. Within the sample, other DNA sequences also encode this same CDR3. The gene calls are TRBV5-1 and TRBJ2-3; 8 positions match TRBD2. Trimming at V came to 1 base and at J to 1 base, leaving 2 bases not matched to a gene. The CDR3 has 15 amino acids. Looked up from germline, CDR1 is SGHRS and CDR2 is YFSETQ. The CDR3 DNA reads TGCGCCAGCAGCTTGTCGGGGGGGCGCACAGATACGCAGTATTTT. Protein product: CASSLSGGRTDTQYF.

The chain joins TRBV29-1 to TRBJ2-7; 9 bases agree with TRBD1. The length of the CDR3 is 12 residues. V gave up 4 bases and J gave up 6 bases; unmatched junction bases: 4. In germline, CDR1 is SQVTM, CDR2 ANQGSEA. The DNA of the CDR3 is TGCAGCGTTGGACAGGGACAGGGCGAGCAGTACTTC. It codes for CSVGQGQGEQYF.

The gene calls are TRBV6-1 and TRBJ2-4; 8 bases line up with TRBD1. This CDR3 is 15 amino acids long. V trimming: 4 bases; J trimming: 2 bases; junction bases outside the gene matches: 4. Germline-derived CDR1 and CDR2 are MNHNS and SASEGT. Here the CDR3 DNA reads TGTGCCAGCAGTGCGAGACAGGGGACCAAAAACATTCAGTACTTC. This codes for CASSARQGTKNIQYF.

This clone was recorded a few times. The junction shows a germline mismatch at one end, possibly a read error. The J gene is TRBJ1-1, the V gene TRBV19; D remains ambiguous. This CDR3 comprises 13 residues. The germline gives CDR1 LNHDA, CDR2 SQIVND (reference sequence). CDR3 coding DNA: TGTGCCAGCAGTAGGACTCAGAACACTGAAGCTTTCTTT. Amino acids: CASSRTQNTEAFF.

The V gene is TRBV6-5, the J gene TRBJ1-5, with 10 bases fitting TRBD1. This CDR3 spans 15 amino acids. Germline assignment: CDR1 MNHEY and CDR2 SVGAGI. Trimming removed 5 bases from V and 4 bases from J; junction bases left unmatched: 5. Here the CDR3 reads CASSTRTGGNQPQHF. The CDR3 region has the DNA TGTGCCAGCAGTACTCGGACAGGGGGTAATCAGCCCCAGCATTTT.

The rearrangement uses TRBV5-6 and TRBJ1-4; TRBD1 matches at 8 bases. Germline CDR1 and CDR2: SGHDT and YYEEEE. The CDR3 consists of 14 residues. V was clipped by 1 base and J by 6 bases; unmatched bases: 2. In DNA, the CDR3 is TGTGCCAGCAGCTTGCAGGGGGCGGATGAAAAACTGTTTTTT. This gives the protein CASSLQGADEKLFF.

The chain carries TRBV9 and TRBJ1-5; 8 nucleotides match TRBD1. Trimming took 3 bases from V and 2 from J; bases not matched to a gene: 4. This CDR3 comprises 15 residues. Germline assignment: CDR1 SGDLS and CDR2 YYNGEE. CDR3 in amino acids: CASSAQGAGNQPQHF. CDR3 in DNA: TGTGCCAGCAGCGCCCAGGGGGCCGGCAATCAGCCCCAGCATTTT.

This chain joins TRBV27 and TRBJ2-5, with TRBD2 matching over 12 bases. Germline values: CDR1 MNHEY, CDR2 SMNVEV (reference sequence). V gave up 6 bases and J gave up 5 bases; unmatched junction bases: 10. This CDR3 is built from 16 residues. The CDR3: CASSEGLAGGWETQYF. CDR3 coding DNA: TGTGCCAGCAGCGAGGGGCTAGCGGGAGGGTGGGAGACCCAGTACTTC.

This sequence joins TRBV11-1 and TRBJ2-7; 10 positions agree with TRBD1. Unmatched junction bases numbered 5, after V lost 5 bases and J lost 1 base. The germline CDR1 and CDR2 sequences are SGHAT and FQDESV (reference sequence). The CDR3 is 15 residues long. Written as DNA, the CDR3 is TGTGCCAGCAGCCCCGGGGGACAGGGGTCCTACGAGCAGTACTTC. Its protein product is CASSPGGQGSYEQYF.

V gene TRBV2 combines with J gene TRBJ2-2; 12 bases fit TRBD2. V dropped 8 bases and J dropped 5; count of bases not matched to a gene: 9. The CDR3 runs to 16 residues. The germline gives CDR1 SNHLY, CDR2 FYNNEI. The CDR3 here is CASLRSSGGGTGELFF. CDR3 DNA sequence: TGTGCCAGCCTTCGGTCTAGCGGGGGGGGAACCGGGGAGCTGTTTTTT.

This clone has more than one count but fewer than ten. The V gene is TRBV23-1, the J gene TRBJ2-3, with D maybe TRBD2 (6 bases). TRBV23-1 is sorted into the ORF group, with uncertain function. V gave up 0 bases and J gave up 0 bases, with 25 bases separating them. CDR3 length equals 21 residues. CDR3 amino acids: CASSQSRDSRRPHYSTDTQYF. The CDR3 region has the DNA TGCGCCAGCAGTCAATCCCGGGACTCCAGGCGCCCTCACTATAGCACAGATACGCAGTATTTT.

The V gene is TRBV7-9, the J gene TRBJ2-5, with 9 bases fitting TRBD2. The ends lost 5 bases at V and 5 bases at J; junction bases unmatched: 12. This CDR3 contains 16 residues. Germline V gene data show CDR1 as SEHNR and CDR2 as FQNEAQ (reference sequence). This CDR3 is CASSVPSGETRETQYF. For the CDR3, the DNA is TGTGCCAGCAGCGTACCTAGCGGGGAGACGAGGGAGACCCAGTACTTC.